This T cell receptor (beta chain) was sequenced for a study of blood T cell repertoires in COVID-19. The study recruited people aged about 18 to 89 years across around 24 US areas. The CDR3 is 13 residues long. V lost 5 bases, J lost 8 bases, and 14 bases lay in between. Germline CDR1 is SGHTA and CDR2 is FQGNSA. Only a few counts were recorded for this clone. Here immunoSEQ multiplex PCR was the method, and the copy in TCRdb shows in-frame clones only, minus some. The profile shows about 200,000 clones, approximately 83% of them singletons. Sequencing was done on a sample of PBMCs or T cells enriched from blood (not recorded which). The clonotype comes from a woman between 50 and 59 years old who had been exposed to COVID-19. The gene calls are TRBV7-2 and TRBJ2-3; D call uncertain. The CDR3 protein is CASSRPEWSTQYF. In nucleotides, the CDR3 is TGTGCCAGCAGCAGACCGGAGTGGAGTACGCAGTATTTT. Filled out from reference TRBV7-2 and TRBJ2-3, the complete variable domain reads GAGVSQSPSNKVTEKGKDVELRCDPISGHTALYWYRQSLGQGLEFLIYFQGNSAPDKSGLPSDRFSAERTGGSVSTLTIQRTQQEDSAVYLCASSRPEWSTQYFGPGTRLTVL.